This T cell receptor beta chain was recorded in a study of T cell changes during pregnancy in multiple sclerosis. This clone was counted a single time. The germline CDR1 and CDR2 sequences are SNHLY and FYNNEI. CDR3 length equals 15 residues. V lost 6 bases and J lost 2; bases outside the gene matches: 4. The protocol was immunoSEQ multiplex PCR, while the TCRdb copy is restricted to in-frame clones and leaves out a portion. The sample has about 36,000 clones; 70% to 90% are singletons. The material was CD8+ T cells from peripheral blood mononuclear cells, obtained in the third trimester of pregnancy. V usage is TRBV2 and J usage is TRBJ2-3; 11 bases line up with TRBD2. The clonotype originates from a female donor with multiple sclerosis, enrolled in a pregnancy study. Here the CDR3 reads CASSRTSGYTDTQYF. As DNA, the CDR3 is TGTGCCAGCAGCCGGACTAGCGGGTACACAGATACGCAGTATTTT. Filled out from reference TRBV2 and TRBJ2-3, the complete variable domain reads EPEVTQTPSHQVTQMGQEVILRCVPISNHLYFYWYRQILGQKVEFLVSFYNNEISEKSEIFDDQFSVERPDGSNFTLKIRSTKLEDSAMYFCASSRTSGYTDTQYFGPGTRLTVL.